The clone carrying this TCR beta chain has just a few counts. The antigen remains unidentified. This specimen belongs to a study of sequential checkpoint blockade in melanoma. Study results and caveats: About 30 times likelier clinical benefit followed increased tumor T-cell fraction and clonality.

Data came from immunoSEQ multiplex PCR; TCRdb stores just in-frame clones and leaves some out. Of under 950 clones detected, 20% to 25% appear once; the ten largest clones hold just under 15%. The V and J ends lost 3 bases and 13 bases respectively, with 19 bases between them. Germline loops: CDR1 MNHGY, CDR2 SAAAGT. The CDR3 contains 14 residues. Treatment described: randomized to nivolumab then ipilimumab (arm A) or the reverse (arm B). The material sequenced was tumor tissue (inferred from file names), taken from a patient given nivolumab and ipilimumab in sequence. The TCR originated in a human donor with melanoma. V and J are TRBV6-8 and TRBJ1-5; D ambiguous. DNA for the CDR3: TGTGCCAGCAGTTATAGCGCCTTAAATTCCGAACAGCATTTT. It codes for CASSYSALNSEQHF.